The TCR beta chain described here comes from a study of T cells in Graves' hyperthyroidism and ophthalmopathy. Study-wide results and limits: Most expanded thyroid clonotypes above 0.001 also appeared in blood. Ophthalmopathy was predicted by the model a median of roughly 6.6 months ahead of onset.

Amplification of TCR beta CDR3 regions was performed using RNA transcripts as template. During a first-round RT-PCR of the TCR CDR3, the HTBI primer set was used. TCRdb re-called the multiplex PCR reads with MiXCR, one entry per CDR3 protein. The repertoire holds roughly 330,000 distinct CDR3 sequences, with about 15% as singletons. This clonotype has only a few counts. The target antigen is unknown. Uncontrolled infection, other autoimmune disease, pregnancy or lactation disqualified patients from enrolment. The PBMCs were sourced from fresh peripheral blood (less than 11 ml). V was trimmed by 7 bases and J by 7 bases, leaving 14 bases between them. This CDR3 has 12 residues. Germline lookup yields CDR1 SQVTM and CDR2 ANQGSEA.

The V gene is TRBV29-1, the J gene TRBJ2-1; the D gene is possibly TRBD1 (8 bases). The sequenced sample consisted of blood. This clonotype originated in a man aged 25 to 40 with Graves' hyperthyroidism. DNA for the CDR3: TGCAGCGCAGGGGGCGGGGGAAATGAGCAGTTCTTC. Amino acids: CSAGGGGNEQFF.